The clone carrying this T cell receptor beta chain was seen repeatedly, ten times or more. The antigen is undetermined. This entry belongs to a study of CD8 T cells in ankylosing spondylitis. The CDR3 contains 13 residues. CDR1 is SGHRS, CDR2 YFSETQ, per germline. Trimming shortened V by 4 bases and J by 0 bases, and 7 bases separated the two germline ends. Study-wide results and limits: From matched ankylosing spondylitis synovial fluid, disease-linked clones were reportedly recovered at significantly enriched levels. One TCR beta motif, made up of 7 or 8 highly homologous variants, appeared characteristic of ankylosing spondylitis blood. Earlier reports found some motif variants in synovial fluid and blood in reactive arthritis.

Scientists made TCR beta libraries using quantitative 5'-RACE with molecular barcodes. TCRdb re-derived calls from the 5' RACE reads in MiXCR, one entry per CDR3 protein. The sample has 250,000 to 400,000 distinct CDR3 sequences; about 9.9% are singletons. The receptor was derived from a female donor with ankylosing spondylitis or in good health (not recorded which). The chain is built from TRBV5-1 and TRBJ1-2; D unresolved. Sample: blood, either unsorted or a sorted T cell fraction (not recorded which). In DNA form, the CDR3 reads TGCGCCAGCAGCGCGCGGGCTAACTATGGCTACACCTTC. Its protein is CASSARANYGYTF.